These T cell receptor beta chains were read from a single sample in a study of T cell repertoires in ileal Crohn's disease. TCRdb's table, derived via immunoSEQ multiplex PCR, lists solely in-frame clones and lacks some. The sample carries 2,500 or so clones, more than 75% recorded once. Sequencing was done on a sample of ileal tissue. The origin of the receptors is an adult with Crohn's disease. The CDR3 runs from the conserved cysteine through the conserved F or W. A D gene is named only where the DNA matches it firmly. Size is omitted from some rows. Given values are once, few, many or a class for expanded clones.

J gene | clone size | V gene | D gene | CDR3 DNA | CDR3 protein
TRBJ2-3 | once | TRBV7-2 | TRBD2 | TGTGCCAGCAGCACAACCCCCCGTAGCGGGATGGGCACAGATACGCAGTATTTT | CASSTTPRSGMGTDTQYF
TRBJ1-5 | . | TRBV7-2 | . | TGTGCCAGCAGATTGATTGGGGGGAGCAACCAGCCCCAGCATTTT | CASRLIGGSNQPQHF
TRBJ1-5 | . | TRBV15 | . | TGTGCCACCAGCAGAGATTTTACGGTCCCCGGGCCCCAGCATTTT | CATSRDFTVPGPQHF
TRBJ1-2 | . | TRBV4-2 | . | TGTGCCAGCAGCCAAGAGGGGGCCAGTCTTGGCTACACCTTC | CASSQEGASLGYTF
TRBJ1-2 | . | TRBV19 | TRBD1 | TGTGCCAGTAGTCTTCGGACAGGGGGCAGCGGCTACACCTTC | CASSLRTGGSGYTF
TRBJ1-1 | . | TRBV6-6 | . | TGTGCCAGCCGGGCAGGGGCGATGAACACTGAAGCTTTCTTT | CASRAGAMNTEAFF
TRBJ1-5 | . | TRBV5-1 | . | TGCGCCAGCAGCTTGGGAGACAGGCAAGGCGGGCAGCCCCAGCATTTT | CASSLGDRQGGQPQHF
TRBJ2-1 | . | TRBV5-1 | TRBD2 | TGCGCCAGCAGCGTCCGGCGGGAGAATAATGAGCAGTTCTTC | CASSVRRENNEQFF
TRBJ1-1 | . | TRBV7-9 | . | TGTGCCAGCAGCTTAAGTGATGGGGGGGGATTCCTCACTGAAGCTTTCTTT | CASSLSDGGGFLTEAFF
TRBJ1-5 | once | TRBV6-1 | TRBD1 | TGTGCCAGCAGTGAAGGAACAGGGGGCCAGCCCCAGCATTTT | CASSEGTGGQPQHF
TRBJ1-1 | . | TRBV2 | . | TGTGCTACACCTAATAAAATCGAGGCCCGGGCTTTCTTT | CATPNKIEARAFF
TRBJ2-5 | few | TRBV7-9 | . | TGTGCCAGCAGCTTAGCGCCGTCAGGGTTCAAGGAGACCCAGTACTTC | CASSLAPSGFKETQYF
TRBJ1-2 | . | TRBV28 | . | TGTGCCAGCAGATTATTAGGAGCGCGCGGCTACACCTTC | CASRLLGARGYTF
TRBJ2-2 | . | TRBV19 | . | TGTGCCAGTTGGGCTCCGAACACCGGGGAGCTGTTTTTT | CASWAPNTGELFF
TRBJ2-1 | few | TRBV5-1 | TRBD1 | TGCGCCAGCAGTACCGGGACAGGGGGTTATGATGAGCAGTTCTTC | CASSTGTGGYDEQFF
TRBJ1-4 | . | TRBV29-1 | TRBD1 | TGCAGCGTTGGGGGGGGACAGGGCGATGAAAAACTGTTTTTT | CSVGGGQGDEKLFF
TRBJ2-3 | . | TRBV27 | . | TGTGCCAGCAGTTTATCGCGCCCAGATACGCAGTATTTT | CASSLSRPDTQYF
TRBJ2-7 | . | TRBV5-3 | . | TGTGCCAGCAGCTTAGCCCGAGGTGCCTACGAGCAGTACTTC | CASSLARGAYEQYF
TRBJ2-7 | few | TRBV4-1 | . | TGCGCCAGCAGCCGGGAGCCTAGTCAAAGCTCCTACGAGCAGTACTTC | CASSREPSQSSYEQYF
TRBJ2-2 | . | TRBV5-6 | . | TGTGCCAGCAGCTTCGGACAGCTCCCCGGGGAGCTGTTTTTT | CASSFGQLPGELFF
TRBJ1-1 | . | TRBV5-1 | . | TGCGCCAGCTCTTTAGACAGCCTAATTGAAGCTTTCTTT | CASSLDSLIEAFF
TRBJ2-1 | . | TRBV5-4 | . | TGTGCCAGCAGAACCACAGAGAGCTCCTACAATGAGCAGTTCTTC | CASRTTESSYNEQFF
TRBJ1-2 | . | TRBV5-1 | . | TGCGCCAGCAGCTCAGCAGGGCTTAACTATGGCTACACCTTC | CASSSAGLNYGYTF
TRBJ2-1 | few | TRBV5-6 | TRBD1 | TGTGCCAGCAGCCCTTTGGGCCAGGGGGTCGATTACAATGAGCAGTTCTTC | CASSPLGQGVDYNEQFF
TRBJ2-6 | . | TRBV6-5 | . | TGTGCCAGCAGCCACGGTGGGGCCAACGTCCTGACTTTC | CASSHGGANVLTF
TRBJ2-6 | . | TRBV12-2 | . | TGTGCAAGTCGCATAATGCACACACAAAGTCGGGCCAACGTCCTGACTTTC | CASRIMHTQSRANVLTF
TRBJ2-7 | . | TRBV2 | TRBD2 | TGTGCCAGCAGTGAGCGGGAGAATGGCTACGAGCAGTACTTC | CASSERENGYEQYF
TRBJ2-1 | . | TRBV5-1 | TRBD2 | TGCGCCAGCAGCTTAGGGACTAGCGGGAGATTAAATGAGCAGTTCTTC | CASSLGTSGRLNEQFF
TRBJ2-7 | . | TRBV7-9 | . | TGTGCCAGCAGCTTCAACCAGGAGCAGTACTTC | CASSFNQEQYF
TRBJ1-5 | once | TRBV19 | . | TGTGCCAGTAGTTATCTCCTGGGGGGATTCAATCAGCCCCAGCATTTT | CASSYLLGGFNQPQHF
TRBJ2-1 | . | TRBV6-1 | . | TGTGCCAGCAGTGAGGAACTTGGGGGGACAGTCAACAATGAGCAGTTCTTC | CASSEELGGTVNNEQFF
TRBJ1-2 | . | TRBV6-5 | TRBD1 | TGTGCCAGCACCGGCCGGGACAGGGGTGGCTACACCTTC | CASTGRDRGGYTF
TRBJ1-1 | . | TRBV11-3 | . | TGTGCCAGCAGCTTAGGAGTTTCCACAGCCACTGAAGCTTTCTTT | CASSLGVSTATEAFF
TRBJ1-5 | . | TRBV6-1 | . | TGTGCCAGCAGTGATGGTCGGCAGGGAAAAGGAAGCAATCAGCCCCAGCATTTT | CASSDGRQGKGSNQPQHF
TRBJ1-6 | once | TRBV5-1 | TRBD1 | TGCGCCAGCAGCCGGGAAACGGGACAGCGGAATTCACCCCTCCACTTT | CASSRETGQRNSPLHF
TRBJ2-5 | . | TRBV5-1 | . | TGCGCCAGCAGCTTGGGCCGGGACCAGTACTTC | CASSLGRDQYF
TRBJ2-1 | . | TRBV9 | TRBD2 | TGTGCCAGCAGCGTGTCCGGGACTAGCAGAAGTGAGCAGTTCTTC | CASSVSGTSRSEQFF
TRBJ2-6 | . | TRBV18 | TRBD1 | TGTGCCAGCTCACTGGACAGGCCTAGGTCTGGGGCCAACGTCCTGACTTTC | CASSLDRPRSGANVLTF
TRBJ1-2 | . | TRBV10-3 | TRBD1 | TGTGCCATCAGTGAAGGTGTAAAACAGGGGCGGTATGGCTACACCTTC | CAISEGVKQGRYGYTF
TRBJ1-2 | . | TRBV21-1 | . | TGTGCCAGCAGCAAGGGGGCAGTGAACTATGGCTACACCTTC | CASSKGAVNYGYTF